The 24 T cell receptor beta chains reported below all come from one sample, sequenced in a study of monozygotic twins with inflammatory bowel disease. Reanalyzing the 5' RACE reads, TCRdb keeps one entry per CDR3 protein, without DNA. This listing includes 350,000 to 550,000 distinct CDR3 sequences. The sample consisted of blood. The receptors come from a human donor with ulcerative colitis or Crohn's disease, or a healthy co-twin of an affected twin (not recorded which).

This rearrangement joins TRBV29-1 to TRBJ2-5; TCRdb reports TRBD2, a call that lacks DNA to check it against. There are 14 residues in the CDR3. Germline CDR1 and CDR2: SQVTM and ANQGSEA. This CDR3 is CSVDRLAQIETQYF.

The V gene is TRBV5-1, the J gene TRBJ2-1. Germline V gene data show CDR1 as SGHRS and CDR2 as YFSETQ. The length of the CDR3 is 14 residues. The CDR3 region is CASSSVSSYNEQFF.

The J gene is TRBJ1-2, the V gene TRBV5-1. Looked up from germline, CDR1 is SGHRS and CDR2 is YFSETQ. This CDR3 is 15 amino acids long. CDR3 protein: CASSARGDPNYGYTF.

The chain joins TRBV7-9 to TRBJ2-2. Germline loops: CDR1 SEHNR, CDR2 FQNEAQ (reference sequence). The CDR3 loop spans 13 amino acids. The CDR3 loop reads CASSPQHTGELFF.

The CDR3 is CASSFIAGFTDTQYF. The J gene is TRBJ2-3, the V gene TRBV5-5; the D call of TRBD2 rests on TCRdb alone, since no DNA is present to check it. Germline CDR1 reads SGHKS; CDR2 reads YYEKEE (reference sequence). The CDR3 sequence is 15 residues long.

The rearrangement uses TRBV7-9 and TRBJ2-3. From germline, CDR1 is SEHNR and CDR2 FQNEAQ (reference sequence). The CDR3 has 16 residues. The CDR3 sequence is CASSLISGFSTDTQYF.

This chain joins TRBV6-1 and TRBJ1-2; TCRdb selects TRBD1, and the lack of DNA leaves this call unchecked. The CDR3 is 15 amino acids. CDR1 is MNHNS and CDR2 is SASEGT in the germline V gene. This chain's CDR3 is CASSTGTGGGYGYTF.

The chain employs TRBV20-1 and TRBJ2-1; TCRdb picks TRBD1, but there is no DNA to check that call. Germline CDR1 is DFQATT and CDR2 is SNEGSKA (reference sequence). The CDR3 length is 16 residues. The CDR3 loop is CSARDLGQNLYNEQFF.

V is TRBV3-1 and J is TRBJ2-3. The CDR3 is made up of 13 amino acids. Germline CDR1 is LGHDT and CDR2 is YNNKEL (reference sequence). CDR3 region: CASSIINADTQYF.

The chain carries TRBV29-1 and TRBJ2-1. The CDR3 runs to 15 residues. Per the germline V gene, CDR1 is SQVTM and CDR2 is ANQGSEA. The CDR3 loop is CSVESGKIAYNEQFF.

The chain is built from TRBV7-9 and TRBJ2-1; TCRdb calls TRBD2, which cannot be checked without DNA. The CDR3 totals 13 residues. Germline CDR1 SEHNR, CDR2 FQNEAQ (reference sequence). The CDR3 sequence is CASSWLAGGEQFF.

The CDR3 reads CASSLGRSWDTQYF. This chain joins TRBV7-8 and TRBJ2-3. CDR3 length: 14 residues. Germline V lookup: CDR1 SGHVS, CDR2 FQNEAQ.

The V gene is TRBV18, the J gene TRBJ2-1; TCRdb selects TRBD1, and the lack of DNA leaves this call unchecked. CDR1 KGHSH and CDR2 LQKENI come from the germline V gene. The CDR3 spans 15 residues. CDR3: CASSLQGQGQDEQFF.

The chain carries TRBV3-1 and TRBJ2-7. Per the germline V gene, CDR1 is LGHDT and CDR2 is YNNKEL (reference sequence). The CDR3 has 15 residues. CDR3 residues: CASSPVLDPSYEQYF.

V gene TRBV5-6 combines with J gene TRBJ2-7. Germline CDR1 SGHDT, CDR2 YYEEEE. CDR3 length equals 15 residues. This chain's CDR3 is CASSLGIQLTYEQYF. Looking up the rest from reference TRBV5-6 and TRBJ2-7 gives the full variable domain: DAGVTQSPTHLIKTRGQQVTLRCSPKSGHDTVSWYQQALGQGPQFIFQYYEEEERQRGNFPDRFSGHQFPNYSSELNVNALLLGDSALYLCASSLGIQLTYEQYFGPGTRLTVT.

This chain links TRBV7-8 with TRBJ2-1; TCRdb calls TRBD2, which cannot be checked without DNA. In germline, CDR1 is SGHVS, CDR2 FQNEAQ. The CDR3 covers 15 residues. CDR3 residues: CASSPSGGAANEQFF. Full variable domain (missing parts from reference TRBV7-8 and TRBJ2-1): GAGVSQSPRYKVAKRGQDVALRCDPISGHVSLFWYQQALGQGPEFLTYFQNEAQLDKSGLPSDRFFAERPEGSVSTLKIQRTQQEDSAVYLCASSPSGGAANEQFFGPGTRLTVL.

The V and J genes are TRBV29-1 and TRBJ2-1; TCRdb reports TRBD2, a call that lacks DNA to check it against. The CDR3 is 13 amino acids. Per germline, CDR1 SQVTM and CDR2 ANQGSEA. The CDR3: CSSGGYLLNEQFF.

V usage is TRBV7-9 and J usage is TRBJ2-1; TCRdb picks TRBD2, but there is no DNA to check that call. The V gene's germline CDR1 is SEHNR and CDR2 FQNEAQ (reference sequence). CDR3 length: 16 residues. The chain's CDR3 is CASSLEGGGAFNEQFF.

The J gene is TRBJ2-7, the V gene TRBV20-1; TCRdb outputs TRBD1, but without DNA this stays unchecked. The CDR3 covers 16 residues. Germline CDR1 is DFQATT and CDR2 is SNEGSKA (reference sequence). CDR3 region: CSAIQPRTGRFEEQYF.

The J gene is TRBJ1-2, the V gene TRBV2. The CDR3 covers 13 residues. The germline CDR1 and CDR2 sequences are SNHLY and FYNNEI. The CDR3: CASSEALLAGYTF.

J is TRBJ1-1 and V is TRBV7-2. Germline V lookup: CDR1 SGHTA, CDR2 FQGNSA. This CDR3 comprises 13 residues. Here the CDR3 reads CASSLGGFTEAFF.

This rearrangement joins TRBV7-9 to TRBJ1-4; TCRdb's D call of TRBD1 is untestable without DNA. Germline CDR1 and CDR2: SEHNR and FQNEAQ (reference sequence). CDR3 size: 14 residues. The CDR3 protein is CASSLTGMGEKLFF.

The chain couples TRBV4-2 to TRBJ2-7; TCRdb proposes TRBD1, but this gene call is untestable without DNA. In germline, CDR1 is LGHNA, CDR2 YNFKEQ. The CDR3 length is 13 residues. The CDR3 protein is CASSPEGAYEQYF.

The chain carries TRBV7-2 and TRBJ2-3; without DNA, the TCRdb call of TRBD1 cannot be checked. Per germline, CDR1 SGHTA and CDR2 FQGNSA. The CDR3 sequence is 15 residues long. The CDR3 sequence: CASSPGTATLDTQYF.